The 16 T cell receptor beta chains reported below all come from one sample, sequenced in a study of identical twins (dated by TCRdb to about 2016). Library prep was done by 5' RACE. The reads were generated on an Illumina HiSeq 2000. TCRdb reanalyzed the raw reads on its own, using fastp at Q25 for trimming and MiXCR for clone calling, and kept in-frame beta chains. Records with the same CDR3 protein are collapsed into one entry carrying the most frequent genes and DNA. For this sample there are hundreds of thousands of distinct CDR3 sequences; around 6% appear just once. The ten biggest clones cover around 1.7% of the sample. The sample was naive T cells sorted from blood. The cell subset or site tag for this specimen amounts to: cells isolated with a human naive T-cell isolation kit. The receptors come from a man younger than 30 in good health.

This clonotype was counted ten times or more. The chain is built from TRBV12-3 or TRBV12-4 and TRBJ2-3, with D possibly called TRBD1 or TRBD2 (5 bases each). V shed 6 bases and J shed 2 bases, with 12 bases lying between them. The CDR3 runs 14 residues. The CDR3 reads CASRHHGATDTQYF. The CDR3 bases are TGTGCCAGCAGGCACCACGGGGCCACAGATACGCAGTATTTT.

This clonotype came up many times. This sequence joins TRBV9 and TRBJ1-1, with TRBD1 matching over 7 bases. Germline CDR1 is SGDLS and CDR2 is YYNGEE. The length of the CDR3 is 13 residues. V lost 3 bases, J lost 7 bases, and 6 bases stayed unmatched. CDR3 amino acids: CASSGGGFGEAFF. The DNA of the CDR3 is TGTGCCAGCAGCGGAGGGGGCTTTGGTGAAGCTTTCTTT.

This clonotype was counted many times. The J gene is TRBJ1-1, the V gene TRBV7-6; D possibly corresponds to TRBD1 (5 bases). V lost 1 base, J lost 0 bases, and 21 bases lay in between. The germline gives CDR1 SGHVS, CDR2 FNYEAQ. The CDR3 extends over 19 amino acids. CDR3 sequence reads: CASSLDLPGGVGMNTEAFF. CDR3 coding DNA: TGTGCCAGCAGCTTAGACCTCCCGGGGGGAGTGGGTATGAACACTGAAGCTTTCTTT. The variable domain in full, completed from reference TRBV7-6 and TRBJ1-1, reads GAGVSQSPRYKVTKRGQDVALRCDPISGHVSLYWYRQALGQGPEFLTYFNYEAQQDKSGLPNDRFSAERPEGSISTLTIQRTEQRDSAMYRCASSLDLPGGVGMNTEAFFGQGTRLTVV.

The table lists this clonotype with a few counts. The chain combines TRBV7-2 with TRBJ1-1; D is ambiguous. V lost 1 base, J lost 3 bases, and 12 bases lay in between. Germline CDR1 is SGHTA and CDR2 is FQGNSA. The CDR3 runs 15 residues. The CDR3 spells CASSLVGGVYTEAFF. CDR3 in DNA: TGTGCCAGCAGCTTAGTAGGTGGGGTATACACTGAAGCTTTCTTT.

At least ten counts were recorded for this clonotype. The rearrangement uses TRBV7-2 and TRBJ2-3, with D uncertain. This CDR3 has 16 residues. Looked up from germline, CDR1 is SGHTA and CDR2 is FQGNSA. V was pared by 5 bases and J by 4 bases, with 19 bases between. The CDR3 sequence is CASSAPFSGEPDTQYF. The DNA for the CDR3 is TGTGCCAGCAGCGCGCCCTTTTCGGGTGAACCAGATACGCAGTATTTT.

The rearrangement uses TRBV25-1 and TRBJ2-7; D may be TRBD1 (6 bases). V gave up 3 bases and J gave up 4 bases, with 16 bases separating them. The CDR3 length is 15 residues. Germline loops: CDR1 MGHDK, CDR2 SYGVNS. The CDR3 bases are TGTGCCAGCAGTGATCCGGGACATGGGGCGTACGAGCAGTACTTC. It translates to CASSDPGHGAYEQYF.

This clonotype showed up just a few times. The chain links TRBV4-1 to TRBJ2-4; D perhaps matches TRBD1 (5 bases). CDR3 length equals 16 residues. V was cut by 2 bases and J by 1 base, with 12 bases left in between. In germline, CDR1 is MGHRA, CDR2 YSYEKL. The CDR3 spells CASSQPNRGAKNIQYF. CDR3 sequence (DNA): TGCGCCAGCAGCCAACCTAATAGGGGCGCCAAAAACATTCAGTACTTC.

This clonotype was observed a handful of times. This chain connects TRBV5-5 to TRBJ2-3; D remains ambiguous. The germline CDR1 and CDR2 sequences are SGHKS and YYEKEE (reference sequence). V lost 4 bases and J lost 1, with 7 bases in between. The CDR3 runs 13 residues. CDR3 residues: CASSPIRTDTQYF. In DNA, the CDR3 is TGTGCCAGCAGCCCCATTCGCACAGATACGCAGTATTTT.

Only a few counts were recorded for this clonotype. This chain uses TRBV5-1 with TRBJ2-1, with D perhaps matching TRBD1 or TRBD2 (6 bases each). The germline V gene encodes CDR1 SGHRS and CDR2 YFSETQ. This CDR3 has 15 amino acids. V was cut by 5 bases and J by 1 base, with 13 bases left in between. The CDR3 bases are TGCGCCAGCAGACTAACAGGGAGGTCCTACAATGAGCAGTTCTTC. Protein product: CASRLTGRSYNEQFF. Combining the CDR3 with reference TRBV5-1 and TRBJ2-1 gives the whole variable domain KAGVTQTPRYLIKTRGQQVTLSCSPISGHRSVSWYQQTPGQGLQFLFEYFSETQRNKGNFPGRFSGRQFSNSRSEMNVSTLELGDSALYLCASRLTGRSYNEQFFGPGTRLTVL.

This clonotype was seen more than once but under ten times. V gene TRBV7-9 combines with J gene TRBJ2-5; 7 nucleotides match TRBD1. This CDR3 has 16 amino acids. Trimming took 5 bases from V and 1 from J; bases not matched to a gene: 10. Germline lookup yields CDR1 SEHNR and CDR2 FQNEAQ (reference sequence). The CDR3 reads CASSPRLQGPQETQYF. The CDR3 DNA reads TGTGCCAGCAGCCCACGCTTACAGGGGCCCCAAGAGACCCAGTACTTC. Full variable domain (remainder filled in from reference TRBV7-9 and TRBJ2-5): DTGVSQNPRHKITKRGQNVTFRCDPISEHNRLYWYRQTLGQGPEFLTYFQNEAQLEKSRLLSDRFSAERPKGSFSTLEIQRTEQGDSAMYLCASSPRLQGPQETQYFGPGTRLLVL.

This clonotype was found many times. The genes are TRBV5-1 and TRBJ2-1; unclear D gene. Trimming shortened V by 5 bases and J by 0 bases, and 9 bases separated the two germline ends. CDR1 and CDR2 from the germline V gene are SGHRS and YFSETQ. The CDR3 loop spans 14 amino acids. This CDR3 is CASRSTSSYNEQFF. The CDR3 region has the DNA TGCGCCAGCAGAAGTACGAGCTCCTACAATGAGCAGTTCTTC.

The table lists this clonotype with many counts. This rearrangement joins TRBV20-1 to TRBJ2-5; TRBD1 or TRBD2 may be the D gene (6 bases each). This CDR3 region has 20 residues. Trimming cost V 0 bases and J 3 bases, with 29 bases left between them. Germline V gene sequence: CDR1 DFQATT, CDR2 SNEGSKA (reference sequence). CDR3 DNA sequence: TGCAGTGCTAGAGATAGACGTAGGTCGGCCGGCGGGACAATAGAAGAGACCCAGTACTTC. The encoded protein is CSARDRRRSAGGTIEETQYF.

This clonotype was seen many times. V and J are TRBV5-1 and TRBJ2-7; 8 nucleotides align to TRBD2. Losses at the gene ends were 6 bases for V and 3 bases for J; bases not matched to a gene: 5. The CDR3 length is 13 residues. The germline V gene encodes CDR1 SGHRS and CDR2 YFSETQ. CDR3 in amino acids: CASTREGFYEQYF. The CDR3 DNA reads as TGCGCCAGCACCCGGGAGGGCTTCTACGAGCAGTACTTC.

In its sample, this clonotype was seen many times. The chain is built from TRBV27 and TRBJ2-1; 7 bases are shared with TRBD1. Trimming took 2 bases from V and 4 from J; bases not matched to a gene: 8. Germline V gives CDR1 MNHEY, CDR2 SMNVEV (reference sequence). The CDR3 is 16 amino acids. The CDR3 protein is CASSLTRTGRYNEQFF. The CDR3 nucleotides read TGTGCCAGCAGTTTAACCCGGACAGGAAGGTACAATGAGCAGTTCTTC.

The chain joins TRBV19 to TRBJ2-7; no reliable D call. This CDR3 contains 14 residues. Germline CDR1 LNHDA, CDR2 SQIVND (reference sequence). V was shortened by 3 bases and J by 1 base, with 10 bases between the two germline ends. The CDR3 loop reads CASSIPGKSYEQYV. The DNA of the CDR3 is TGTGCCAGTAGTATCCCCGGAAAATCCTACGAGCAGTACGTC.

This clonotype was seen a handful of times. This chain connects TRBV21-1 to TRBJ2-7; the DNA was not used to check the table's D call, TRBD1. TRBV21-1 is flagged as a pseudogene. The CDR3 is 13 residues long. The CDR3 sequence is CASSLSRDRGQYF. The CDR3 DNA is TGTGCCAGCAGTTTATCCCGGGACAGGGGACAGTACTTC.